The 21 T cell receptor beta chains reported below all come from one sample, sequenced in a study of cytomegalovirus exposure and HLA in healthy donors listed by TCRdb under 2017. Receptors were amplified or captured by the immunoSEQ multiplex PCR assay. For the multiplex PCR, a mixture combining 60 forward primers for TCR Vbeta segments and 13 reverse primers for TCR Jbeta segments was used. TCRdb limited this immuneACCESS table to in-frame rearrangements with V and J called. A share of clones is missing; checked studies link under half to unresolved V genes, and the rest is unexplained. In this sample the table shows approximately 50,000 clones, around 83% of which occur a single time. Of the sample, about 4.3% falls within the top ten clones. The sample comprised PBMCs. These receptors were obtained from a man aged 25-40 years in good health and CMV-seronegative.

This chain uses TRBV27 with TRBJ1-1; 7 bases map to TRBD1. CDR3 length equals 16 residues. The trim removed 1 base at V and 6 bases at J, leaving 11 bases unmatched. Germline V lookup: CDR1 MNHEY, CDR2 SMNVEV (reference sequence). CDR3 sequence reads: CASSLYVPQGGSEAFF. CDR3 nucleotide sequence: TGTGCCAGCAGTTTATATGTCCCTCAGGGGGGTTCTGAAGCTTTCTTT.

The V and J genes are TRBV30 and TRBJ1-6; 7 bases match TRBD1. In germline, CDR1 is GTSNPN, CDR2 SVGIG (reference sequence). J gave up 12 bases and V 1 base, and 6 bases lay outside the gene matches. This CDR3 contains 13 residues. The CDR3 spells CAWSAGQARPLHF. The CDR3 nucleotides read TGTGCCTGGAGTGCTGGACAGGCCAGACCCCTCCACTTT.

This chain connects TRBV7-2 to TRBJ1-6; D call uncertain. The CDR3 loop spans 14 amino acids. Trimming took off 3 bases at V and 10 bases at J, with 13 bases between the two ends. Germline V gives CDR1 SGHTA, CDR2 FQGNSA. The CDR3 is CASSFHLPNSPLHF. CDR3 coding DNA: TGTGCCAGCAGCTTTCATCTACCAAACTCACCCCTCCACTTT.

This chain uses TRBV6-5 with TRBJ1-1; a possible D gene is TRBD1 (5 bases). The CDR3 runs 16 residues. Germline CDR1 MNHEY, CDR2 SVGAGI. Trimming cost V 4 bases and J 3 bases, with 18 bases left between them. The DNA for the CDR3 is TGTGCCAGCAGTTCTTATCAGGGTATTAGGTACACTGAAGCTTTCTTT. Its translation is CASSSYQGIRYTEAFF.

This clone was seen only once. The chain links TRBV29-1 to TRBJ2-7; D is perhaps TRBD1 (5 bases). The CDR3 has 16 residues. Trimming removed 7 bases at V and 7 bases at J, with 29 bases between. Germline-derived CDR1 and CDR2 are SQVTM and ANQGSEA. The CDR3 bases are TGCAGCGCCCTAAGAGGCATCCGCCAGGGATTAGGGGAGCAGTACTTC. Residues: CSALRGIRQGLGEQYF.

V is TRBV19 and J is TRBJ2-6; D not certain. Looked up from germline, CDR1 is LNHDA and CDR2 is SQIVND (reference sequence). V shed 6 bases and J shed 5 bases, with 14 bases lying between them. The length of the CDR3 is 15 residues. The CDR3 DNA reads TGTGCCAGTAGCGCACTGAACGACAGGGCCAACGTCCTGACTTTC. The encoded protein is CASSALNDRANVLTF. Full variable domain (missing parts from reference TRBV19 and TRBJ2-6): DGGITQSPKYLFRKEGQNVTLSCEQNLNHDAMYWYRQDPGQGLRLIYYSQIVNDFQKGDIAEGYSVSREKKESFPLTVTSAQKNPTAFYLCASSALNDRANVLTFGAGSRLTVL.

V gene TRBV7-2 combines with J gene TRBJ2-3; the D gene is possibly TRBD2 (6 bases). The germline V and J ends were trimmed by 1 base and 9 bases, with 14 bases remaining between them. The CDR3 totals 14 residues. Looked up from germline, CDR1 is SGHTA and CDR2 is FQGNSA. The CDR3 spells CASSLGGLASTQYF. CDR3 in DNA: TGTGCCAGCAGCTTAGGGGGTCTAGCGAGCACGCAGTATTTT.

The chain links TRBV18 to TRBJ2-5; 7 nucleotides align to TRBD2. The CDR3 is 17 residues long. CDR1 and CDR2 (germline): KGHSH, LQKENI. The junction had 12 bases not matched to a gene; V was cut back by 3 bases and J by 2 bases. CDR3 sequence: CASSPGVGRPLQETQYF. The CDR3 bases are TGTGCCAGCTCACCCGGCGTCGGGAGGCCCTTGCAAGAGACCCAGTACTTC.

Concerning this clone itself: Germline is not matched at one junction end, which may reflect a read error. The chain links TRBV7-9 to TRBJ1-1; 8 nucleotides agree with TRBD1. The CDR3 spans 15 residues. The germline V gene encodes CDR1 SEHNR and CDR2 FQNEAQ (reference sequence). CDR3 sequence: CSSSSKTGGGTEAFF. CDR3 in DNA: TGTTCCAGCAGCTCAAAAACAGGGGGTGGCACTGAAGCTTTCTTT.

Here the CDR3 reads CANTGLSYNSPLHF. DNA of the CDR3: TGTGCCAACACAGGGTTATCCTATAATTCACCCCTCCACTTT. The chain couples TRBV19 to TRBJ1-6; D possibly corresponds to TRBD1 (6 bases). The CDR3 is made up of 14 amino acids. Germline V CDR1 and CDR2: LNHDA, SQIVND (reference sequence). Trimming shortened V by 10 bases and J by 1 base, and 11 bases separated the two germline ends.

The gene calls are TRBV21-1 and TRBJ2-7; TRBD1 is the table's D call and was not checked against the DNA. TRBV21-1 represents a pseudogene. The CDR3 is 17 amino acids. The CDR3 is CASVFLQGPVRNYEQYF. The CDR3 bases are TGTGCCAGCGTTTTCTTACAGGGCCCCGTCCGTAACTACGAGCAGTACTTC.

As DNA, the CDR3 is TGTGCCAGCAGCTTAATTCAGGGGAGAAACGAGCAGTACTTC. It translates to CASSLIQGRNEQYF. This sequence joins TRBV7-9 and TRBJ2-7, with a weak D call TRBD1 (6 bases). V was cut by 2 bases and J by 5 bases, with 13 bases left in between. Germline assignment: CDR1 SEHNR and CDR2 FQNEAQ (reference sequence). The CDR3 loop spans 14 amino acids.

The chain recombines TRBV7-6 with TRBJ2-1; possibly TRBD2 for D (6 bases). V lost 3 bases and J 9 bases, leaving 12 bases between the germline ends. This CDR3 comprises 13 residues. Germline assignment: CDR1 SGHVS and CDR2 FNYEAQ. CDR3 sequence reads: CASSLQTRSEQFF. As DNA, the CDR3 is TGTGCCAGCAGCTTGCAGACTAGATCTGAGCAGTTCTTC.

CDR3 amino acids: CASSPTGETGYTF. CDR3 DNA: TGTGCCAGCAGCCCTACAGGGGAAACTGGCTACACCTTC. This chain connects TRBV7-2 to TRBJ1-2; 7 positions agree with TRBD1. Germline CDR1 reads SGHTA; CDR2 reads FQGNSA. The CDR3 covers 13 residues. With 5 bases clipped from V and 7 bases from J, the junction kept 7 bases outside the gene matches. Full variable domain (remainder filled in from reference TRBV7-2 and TRBJ1-2): GAGVSQSPSNKVTEKGKDVELRCDPISGHTALYWYRQSLGQGLEFLIYFQGNSAPDKSGLPSDRFSAERTGGSVSTLTIQRTQQEDSAVYLCASSPTGETGYTFGSGTRLTVV.

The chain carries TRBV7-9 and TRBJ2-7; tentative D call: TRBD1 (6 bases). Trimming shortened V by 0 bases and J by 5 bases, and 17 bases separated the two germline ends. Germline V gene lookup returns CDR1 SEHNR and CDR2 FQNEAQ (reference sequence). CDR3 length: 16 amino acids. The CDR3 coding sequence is TGTGCCAGCAGCTTAGCGCGTCCCACAGGGATCGACGAGCAGTACTTC. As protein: CASSLARPTGIDEQYF.

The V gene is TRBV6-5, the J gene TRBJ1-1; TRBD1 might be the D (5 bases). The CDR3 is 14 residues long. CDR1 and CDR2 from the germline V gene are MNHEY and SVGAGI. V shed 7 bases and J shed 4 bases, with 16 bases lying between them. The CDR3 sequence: CASNLNRRGTEAFF. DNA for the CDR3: TGTGCCAGCAATCTTAACAGGAGGGGCACTGAAGCTTTCTTT.

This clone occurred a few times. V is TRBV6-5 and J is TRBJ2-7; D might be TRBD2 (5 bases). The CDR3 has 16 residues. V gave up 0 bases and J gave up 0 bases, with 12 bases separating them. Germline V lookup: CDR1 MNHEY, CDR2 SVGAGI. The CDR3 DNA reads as TGTGCCAGCAGTTACTCGAGGGCCGTTGGCTCCTACGAGCAGTACTTC. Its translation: CASSYSRAVGSYEQYF.

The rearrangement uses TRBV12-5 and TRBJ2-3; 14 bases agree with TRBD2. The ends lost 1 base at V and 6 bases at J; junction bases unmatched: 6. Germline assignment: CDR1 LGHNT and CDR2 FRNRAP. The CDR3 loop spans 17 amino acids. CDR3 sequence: CASGLERLAGGPDTQYF. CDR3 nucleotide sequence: TGTGCTAGTGGTTTGGAAAGACTAGCGGGAGGGCCGGATACGCAGTATTTT.

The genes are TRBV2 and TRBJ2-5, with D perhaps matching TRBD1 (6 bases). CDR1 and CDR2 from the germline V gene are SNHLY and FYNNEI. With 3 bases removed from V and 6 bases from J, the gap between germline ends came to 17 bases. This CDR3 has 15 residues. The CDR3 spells CASSEGAHGEKTQYF. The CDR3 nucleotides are TGTGCCAGCAGTGAGGGGGCCCACGGGGAAAAGACCCAGTACTTC.

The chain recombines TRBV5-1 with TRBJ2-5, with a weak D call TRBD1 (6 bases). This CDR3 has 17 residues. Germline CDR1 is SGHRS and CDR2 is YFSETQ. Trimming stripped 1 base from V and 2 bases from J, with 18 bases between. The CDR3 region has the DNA TGCGCCAGCAGCTTGATGGGCGGACACCAGGGGCAAGAGACCCAGTACTTC. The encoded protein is CASSLMGGHQGQETQYF.

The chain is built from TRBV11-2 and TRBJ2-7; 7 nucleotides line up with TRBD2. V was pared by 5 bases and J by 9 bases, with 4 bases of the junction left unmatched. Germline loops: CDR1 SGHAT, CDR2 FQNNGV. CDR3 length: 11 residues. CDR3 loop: CASSPSGGQYF. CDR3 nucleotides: TGTGCCAGCAGCCCATCGGGGGGGCAGTACTTC.